The 9 T cell receptor beta chains in this list originate from one sample, sequenced in a study of cytotoxic CD8 clonotypes in ibrutinib-treated CLL. Sequencing used immunoSEQ multiplex PCR; TCRdb keeps in-frame clones, though not all of them. Among 270,000 or so clones listed, roughly three quarters were seen once. Sequenced material: PBMCs, taken at disease progression, from a patient treated with ibrutinib. Receptors were obtained from a human donor with chronic lymphocytic leukemia.

A single count supports this clone. The V call is TRBV15, the J call TRBJ2-7; TRBD1 agrees at 8 bases. Per the germline V gene, CDR1 is LNHNV and CDR2 is YYDKDF (reference sequence). Germline trimming cut 1 base from V and 9 bases from J; bases unmatched to any gene: 8. The CDR3 sequence is 14 residues long. The CDR3 spells CATSRGGQGALQYF. Here the CDR3 DNA reads TGTGCCACCAGCAGAGGCGGGCAGGGGGCCCTGCAGTACTTC.

V is TRBV7-2 and J is TRBJ1-1, with TRBD1 identical over 7 bases. Germline loops: CDR1 SGHTA, CDR2 FQGNSA. V shed 5 bases and J 4 bases; nucleotides not matched to a gene: 4. The length of the CDR3 is 13 residues. The CDR3 region has the DNA TGTGCCAGCAGCAGACAGGGAGGCACTGAAGCTTTCTTT. Amino acids: CASSRQGGTEAFF.

The chain links TRBV29-1 to TRBJ1-2; D is undetermined. CDR1 and CDR2 from the germline V gene are SQVTM and ANQGSEA. The CDR3 runs 10 residues. V lost 1 base, J lost 11 bases, and 8 bases lay in between. CDR3 coding DNA: TGCAGCGTTGAAGCACCGGGTTACACCTTC. Translated, it gives CSVEAPGYTF.

This clone was detected only a few times. The chain joins TRBV7-2 to TRBJ1-1, with no clear D. Trimming removed 3 bases from V and 3 bases from J, with 11 bases in between. Germline V CDR1 and CDR2: SGHTA, FQGNSA. The CDR3 runs 14 residues. The CDR3 spells CASSFHVGDTEAFF. The CDR3, as DNA: TGTGCCAGCAGCTTTCACGTTGGGGACACTGAAGCTTTCTTT.

This rearrangement joins TRBV5-5 to TRBJ2-7; TRBD1 matches at 9 bases. The CDR3 is 14 amino acids. Germline-derived CDR1 and CDR2 are SGHKS and YYEKEE (reference sequence). J gave up 4 bases and V 4 bases, and 6 bases lay outside the gene matches. CDR3 sequence: CASSQRDRAYEQYF. In DNA form, the CDR3 reads TGTGCCAGCAGCCAACGGGACAGGGCTTACGAGCAGTACTTC. The full variable domain, its missing parts supplied by reference TRBV5-5 and TRBJ2-7, is DAGVTQSPTHLIKTRGQQVTLRCSPISGHKSVSWYQQVLGQGPQFIFQYYEKEERGRGNFPDRFSARQFPNYSSELNVNALLLGDSALYLCASSQRDRAYEQYFGPGTRLTVT.

The table lists this clone with a count of one. The V gene is TRBV6-1, the J gene TRBJ2-3; 14 bases map to TRBD2. CDR1 and CDR2 (germline): MNHNS, SASEGT. The CDR3 is 19 amino acids. The V segment lost 0 bases and the J segment 7 bases; nucleotides outside the gene matches: 12. The DNA for the CDR3 is TGTGCCAGCAGTGAAGCACGGCCCGGGACTAGCGGGAGAGGATATACGCAGTATTTT. Its protein is CASSEARPGTSGRGYTQYF.

The V gene is TRBV27, the J gene TRBJ2-1, with 10 bases fitting TRBD1. Germline assignment: CDR1 MNHEY and CDR2 SMNVEV (reference sequence). V lost 5 bases and J lost 7; bases outside the gene matches: 17. The CDR3 length is 18 residues. In DNA form, the CDR3 reads TGTGCCAGCAGTGTCTCCTTCCGGGACAGGGGTCCTGGGAATGAGCAGTTCTTC. The encoded protein is CASSVSFRDRGPGNEQFF.

The V call is TRBV5-1, the J call TRBJ2-5, with 13 bases identical to TRBD2. This CDR3 comprises 14 residues. The V and J ends lost 7 bases and 5 bases, in that order; junction bases with no gene match: 5. Germline values: CDR1 SGHRS, CDR2 YFSETQ. CDR3 nucleotides: TGCGCCAGCCAAGGACTAGCGGGAGTCGAGACCCAGTACTTC. Its translation: CASQGLAGVETQYF.

The V call is TRBV13, the J call TRBJ2-3, with 13 bases matching TRBD2. This CDR3 is 17 amino acids long. The germline gives CDR1 PRHDT, CDR2 FYEKMQ (reference sequence). V lost 3 bases and J lost 6; bases outside the gene matches: 9. CDR3 DNA sequence: TGTGCCAGCAGCTTCCGGACTAGCGGGGGTCCGGGGGATACGCAGTATTTT. This gives the protein CASSFRTSGGPGDTQYF.